This T cell receptor (beta chain) was documented in a study of shared clonotypes between healthy human individuals. The overall study: The donors, two women and three men, were aged 18 to 49.

Libraries were prepared by immunoSEQ multiplex PCR; TCRdb keeps only in-frame clonotypes and omits some of them. The table includes more than 450,000 clones, about four fifths detected once. Unsorted material relied on tens of millions of PBMCs as the source of genomic DNA. The TCR was taken from a woman aged 40 to 50 in good health. Some clones in this sample may be carry-over from other donors' samples. Source material: PBMCs.

The CDR3 DNA reads TGTGCCAGCTCACCAGCCGGGACAGCCGCTAACTATGGCTACACCTTC. This codes for CASSPAGTAANYGYTF. This chain connects TRBV18 to TRBJ1-2; 7 bases align to TRBD1. CDR1 KGHSH and CDR2 LQKENI come from the germline V gene. The V gene end was trimmed by 2 bases and the J gene end by 0 bases; junction bases not matched to a gene: 6. The length of the CDR3 is 16 residues. Looking up the rest from reference TRBV18 and TRBJ1-2 gives the full variable domain: NAGVMQNPRHLVRRRGQEARLRCSPMKGHSHVYWYRQLPEEGLKFMVYLQKENIIDESGMPKERFSAEFPKEGPSILRIQQVVRGDSAAYFCASSPAGTAANYGYTFGSGTRLTVV.